The sequence of this TCR beta chain was determined in a study of shared clonotypes between healthy human individuals. Overall study: Three CD4 naive, three CD4 memory, two CD8 naive and one CD8 memory plate were used per donor.

The assay was immunoSEQ multiplex PCR, and TCRdb's table has in-frame clones only and misses some. Among 110,000 or so clones, about 70% were seen once, and the ten largest hold roughly 25%. Trimming at V came to 6 bases and at J to 5 bases, leaving 9 bases not matched to a gene. This CDR3 is built from 16 residues. CDR1 SSHAT and CDR2 FNYEAQ come from the germline V gene (reference sequence). The receptor's source is a woman in her 30s in good health. Source material: memory CD8+ T cells sorted from blood. Subset here: CD45RO+ cells pooled with CCR7-negative TemRA cells. The chain has TRBV7-7 and TRBJ1-6; TRBD1 aligns across 8 bases. Written as DNA, the CDR3 is TGTGCCAGCAGTTCACCCGGACAGGGACATAATTCACCCCTCCACTTT. Its protein product is CASSSPGQGHNSPLHF.